Below, 30 T cell receptor beta chains from the same sample are listed, as sequenced in a study of T cell repertoires in aging, cancer and after chemotherapy. TCR beta rearrangements were amplified from peripheral blood genomic DNA. Rearranged V-D-J TRB sequences were amplified with a mixed TRB-A/B primer pool. From the multiplex PCR reads, TCRdb called clonotypes with MiXCR, one entry per CDR3 protein. Of some 11,000 distinct CDR3 sequences in the sample, about 42% were seen once. Sequenced material: blood. These receptors were collected from a human donor in good health.

J is TRBJ1-4 and V is TRBV19; 10 nucleotides match TRBD1. The CDR3 spans 13 residues. Germline assignment: CDR1 LNHDA and CDR2 SQIVND (reference sequence). Trimming removed 6 bases from V and 6 bases from J; junction bases left unmatched: 1. The CDR3 sequence: CASSGQGDEKLFF. The CDR3 nucleotides read TGTGCCAGTAGCGGACAGGGGGATGAAAAACTGTTTTTT.

This clonotype was counted a few times. The chain is built from TRBV29-1 and TRBJ2-5; 10 nucleotides match TRBD1. The junction had 6 bases not matched to a gene; V was cut back by 0 bases and J by 5 bases. The CDR3 extends over 15 amino acids. CDR1 and CDR2 from the germline V gene are SQVTM and ANQGSEA. In DNA, the CDR3 is TGCAGCGTTGAAGACCCGGACAGGGGGTGGGAGACCCAGTACTTC. It yields the protein CSVEDPDRGWETQYF.

V usage is TRBV6-6 and J usage is TRBJ1-1; D is uncertain. The germline V gene encodes CDR1 MNHNY and CDR2 SVGAGI (reference sequence). V lost 6 bases, J lost 2 bases, and 13 bases lay in between. This CDR3 comprises 14 residues. The CDR3 coding sequence is TGTGCCAGCAGCCGCGAGAGATCTAACACTGAAGCTTTCTTT. Encoded protein: CASSRERSNTEAFF.

J is TRBJ2-7 and V is TRBV29-1, with 15 bases matching TRBD2. Germline CDR1 and CDR2: SQVTM and ANQGSEA. With 4 bases clipped from V and 0 bases from J, the junction kept 7 bases outside the gene matches. There are 17 residues in the CDR3. The CDR3 protein is CSVGGLAGGPSSYEQYF. CDR3 nucleotides: TGCAGCGTTGGGGGACTAGCGGGAGGCCCGAGCTCCTACGAGCAGTACTTC.

This sequence joins TRBV25-1 and TRBJ2-5; TRBD1 aligns across 7 bases. CDR3 length equals 15 residues. Germline values: CDR1 MGHDK, CDR2 SYGVNS. Germline trimming cut 2 bases from V and 5 bases from J; bases unmatched to any gene: 8. In DNA, the CDR3 is TGTGCCAGCAGTGAACCAAACAGGGGATCGGAGACCCAGTACTTC. Translated, it gives CASSEPNRGSETQYF.

The CDR3 reads CASSLGQDDYGYTF. As DNA, the CDR3 is TGTGCCAGCAGCTTAGGGCAGGATGACTATGGCTACACCTTC. The gene calls are TRBV7-2 and TRBJ1-2; the D is unclear. This CDR3 spans 14 amino acids. Trimming left V 1 base short and J 3 bases short, with 9 bases between. CDR1 and CDR2 (germline): SGHTA, FQGNSA.

This rearrangement joins TRBV20-1 to TRBJ2-5; TRBD2 matches at 11 bases. V shed 2 bases and J 2 bases; nucleotides not matched to a gene: 1. Germline V lookup: CDR1 DFQATT, CDR2 SNEGSKA (reference sequence). This CDR3 contains 14 residues. Here the CDR3 reads CSARRLAGQETQYF. In DNA, the CDR3 is TGCAGTGCTAGAAGACTAGCGGGACAAGAGACCCAGTACTTC.

The table lists this clonotype with a few counts. The CDR3 loop is CASSLSGTNTDTQYF. DNA of the CDR3: TGTGCCAGCAGCTTGAGCGGGACTAATACAGATACGCAGTATTTT. The gene calls are TRBV7-2 and TRBJ2-3; 7 bases align to TRBD2. V lost 3 bases and J lost 3; bases outside the gene matches: 6. The CDR3 contains 15 residues. Germline CDR1 is SGHTA and CDR2 is FQGNSA.

This clonotype was seen a handful of times. This chain connects TRBV15 to TRBJ2-7; D unclear. Germline CDR1 LNHNV, CDR2 YYDKDF (reference sequence). Trimming pared 1 base from V and 4 bases from J, leaving 11 bases between. CDR3 length equals 14 residues. The DNA for the CDR3 is TGTGCCACCAGCAGAGTAGCCGGCGGTTACGAGCAGTACTTC. Residues: CATSRVAGGYEQYF.

The V call is TRBV9, the J call TRBJ1-2; 9 positions match TRBD1. Losses at the gene ends were 2 bases for V and 2 bases for J; bases not matched to a gene: 4. The CDR3 contains 15 residues. Germline loops: CDR1 SGDLS, CDR2 YYNGEE. Written as DNA, the CDR3 is TGTGCCAGCAGCGTCAGCGGGACAGGGAACTATGGCTACACCTTC. Protein: CASSVSGTGNYGYTF.

The CDR3 DNA follows: TGTGCCAGTAGGACTAGCGCCAGCTCCTACGAGCAGTACTTC. As protein: CASRTSASSYEQYF. The chain recombines TRBV19 with TRBJ2-7, with 8 bases matching TRBD2. V trimming: 6 bases; J trimming: 0 bases; junction bases outside the gene matches: 4. Germline V gene data show CDR1 as LNHDA and CDR2 as SQIVND (reference sequence). There are 14 residues in the CDR3.

V gene TRBV19 combines with J gene TRBJ1-5; a possible D gene is TRBD1 (6 bases). CDR1 is LNHDA, CDR2 SQIVND, per germline (reference sequence). The CDR3 loop spans 14 amino acids. V dropped 0 bases and J dropped 7 bases, with 10 bases sitting between them. CDR3 region: CASSIERGPQPQHF. The CDR3, as DNA: TGTGCCAGTAGTATAGAGCGGGGGCCCCAGCCCCAGCATTTT.

This clonotype was picked up a small number of times. The rearrangement links TRBV12-3 or TRBV12-4 to TRBJ2-5; D call uncertain. Trimming took off 7 bases at V and 4 bases at J, with 7 bases between the two ends. The CDR3 length is 11 residues. This CDR3 is CASTLAETQYF. The CDR3 nucleotides read TGTGCCAGCACCTTAGCAGAGACCCAGTACTTC.

The rearrangement joins TRBV15 to TRBJ1-4; a possible D gene is TRBD1 (5 bases). Germline V lookup: CDR1 LNHNV, CDR2 YYDKDF (reference sequence). CDR3 length: 15 amino acids. The V end was cut by 4 bases, the J end by 5 bases, with 14 bases between. This CDR3 reads CATSTYQGMNEKLFF. For the CDR3, the DNA is TGTGCCACCAGCACCTACCAGGGAATGAATGAAAAACTGTTTTTT.

This sequence joins TRBV6-2 or TRBV6-3 and TRBJ2-4, with D possibly TRBD1 on 6 matching bases. CDR1 MNHEY and CDR2 SVGEGT come from the germline V gene. Trimming pared 5 bases from V and 1 base from J, leaving 12 bases between. The CDR3 is made up of 15 amino acids. CDR3 bases: TGTGCCAGCAGTGAATGGACAGACGCCAAAAACATTCAGTACTTC. Translation gives CASSEWTDAKNIQYF.

The V call is TRBV24-1, the J call TRBJ1-5; weak D call: TRBD1 (5 bases). The CDR3 contains 13 residues. The germline V and J ends were trimmed by 8 bases and 1 base, with 8 bases remaining between them. CDR1 and CDR2 from the germline V gene are KGHDR and SFDVKD. The CDR3 DNA follows: TGTGCCACCAACCGGGACAGCAATCAGCCCCAGCATTTT. Translating it yields CATNRDSNQPQHF.

The chain combines TRBV28 with TRBJ1-5; 10 nucleotides line up with TRBD1. CDR1 MDHEN and CDR2 SYDVKM come from the germline V gene. The J segment lost 5 bases and the V segment lost 6 bases, leaving 4 bases of the junction unmatched. The CDR3 consists of 14 residues. The CDR3 region is CASSPGQGYQPQHF. For the CDR3, the DNA is TGTGCCAGCAGCCCGGGACAGGGGTATCAGCCCCAGCATTTT.

V gene TRBV5-6 combines with J gene TRBJ2-7, with D uncertain. The V end lost 4 bases, the J end lost 2 bases, and 13 bases lay between the germline ends. This CDR3 is built from 14 residues. Germline V gene lookup returns CDR1 SGHDT and CDR2 YYEEEE. CDR3: CASSLGPNTYEQYF. In DNA form, the CDR3 reads TGTGCCAGCAGCCTAGGACCTAACACCTACGAGCAGTACTTC. Full variable domain (rest looked up from reference TRBV5-6 and TRBJ2-7): DAGVTQSPTHLIKTRGQQVTLRCSPKSGHDTVSWYQQALGQGPQFIFQYYEEEERQRGNFPDRFSGHQFPNYSSELNVNALLLGDSALYLCASSLGPNTYEQYFGPGTRLTVT.

The chain recombines TRBV7-3 with TRBJ2-3, with TRBD2 identical over 15 bases. The CDR3 is 21 residues long. CDR1 is SGHTA, CDR2 FQGTGA, per germline. Trimming removed 5 bases from V and 0 bases from J; junction bases left unmatched: 15. CDR3 DNA: TGTGCCAGCAGCCAAGATTCTCCACGGACTAGCGGGGGGGCTAGCACAGATACGCAGTATTTT. It specifies CASSQDSPRTSGGASTDTQYF.

The chain has TRBV7-9 and TRBJ2-3; tentatively, D is TRBD2 (7 bases). Germline values: CDR1 SEHNR, CDR2 FQNEAQ (reference sequence). This CDR3 spans 16 amino acids. V lost 8 bases and J 3 bases, leaving 21 bases between the germline ends. CDR3 loop: CASSTGGRGATDTQYF. For the CDR3, the DNA is TGTGCCAGCTCGACCGGGGGGCGTGGGGCAACAGATACGCAGTATTTT.

This clonotype has just a few counts. The rearrangement joins TRBV6-5 to TRBJ2-3; D is ambiguous. Germline CDR1 is MNHEY and CDR2 is SVGAGI. V lost 5 bases and J lost 1, with 4 bases in between. This CDR3 has 12 amino acids. The CDR3 sequence: CASSRGTDTQYF. The DNA of the CDR3 is TGTGCCAGCAGTAGAGGCACAGATACGCAGTATTTT.

This clonotype appeared a few times. DNA of the CDR3: TGTGCCAGCCGACTAGCGTCAGAGGTTGGGCAGTTCTTC. Translation gives CASRLASEVGQFF. The chain combines TRBV5-6 with TRBJ2-1, with 8 bases identical to TRBD2. V gave up 7 bases and J gave up 12 bases; unmatched junction bases: 12. The germline CDR1 and CDR2 sequences are SGHDT and YYEEEE. The CDR3 spans 13 residues.

The chain carries TRBV30 and TRBJ1-2; D gene unclear. V lost 5 bases and J 6 bases, leaving 22 bases between the germline ends. Germline assignment: CDR1 GTSNPN and CDR2 SVGIG (reference sequence). The CDR3 runs to 15 residues. CDR3 protein: CAWCPEGYGSDGYTF. CDR3 in DNA: TGTGCCTGGTGTCCTGAGGGATATGGGTCGGATGGCTACACCTTC.

V is TRBV19 and J is TRBJ1-1, with unresolved D. CDR1 LNHDA and CDR2 SQIVND come from the germline V gene (reference sequence). The CDR3 is 14 amino acids. Trimming removed 4 bases from V and 0 bases from J, with 9 bases in between. CDR3 region: CASSKGRMNTEAFF. CDR3 sequence (DNA): TGTGCCAGTAGTAAAGGCCGGATGAACACTGAAGCTTTCTTT.

This sequence joins TRBV28 and TRBJ2-1; D is undetermined. The V and J ends lost 5 bases and 7 bases respectively, with 12 bases between them. This CDR3 region has 13 residues. The germline CDR1 and CDR2 sequences are MDHEN and SYDVKM. The CDR3 DNA follows: TGTGCCAGCAGTCTCACGGGCCGTAATGAGCAGTTCTTC. Amino acids: CASSLTGRNEQFF.

The chain recombines TRBV19 with TRBJ1-1, with D perhaps matching TRBD1 (6 bases). With 2 bases removed from V and 4 bases from J, the gap between germline ends came to 17 bases. The CDR3 consists of 16 residues. In germline, CDR1 is LNHDA, CDR2 SQIVND (reference sequence). This CDR3 is CASSISGGLVSTEAFF. The DNA for the CDR3 is TGTGCCAGTAGTATAAGCGGGGGGCTGGTGAGCACTGAAGCTTTCTTT. The full variable domain, rest sourced from reference TRBV19 and TRBJ1-1, is DGGITQSPKYLFRKEGQNVTLSCEQNLNHDAMYWYRQDPGQGLRLIYYSQIVNDFQKGDIAEGYSVSREKKESFPLTVTSAQKNPTAFYLCASSISGGLVSTEAFFGQGTRLTVV.

The sample holds a few counts of this clonotype. The chain joins TRBV4-3 to TRBJ2-3; no clear D. V gave up 0 bases and J gave up 0 bases, with 7 bases separating them. CDR3 size: 15 residues. CDR1 is LGHNA, CDR2 YSLEER, per germline. The CDR3 sequence: CASSQDRVSTDTQYF. CDR3 DNA sequence: TGCGCCAGCAGCCAAGATCGGGTCAGCACAGATACGCAGTATTTT.

The chain recombines TRBV7-9 with TRBJ2-7, with 11 bases identical to TRBD1. The CDR3 is 12 residues long. The J segment lost 10 bases and the V segment lost 7 bases, leaving 6 bases of the junction unmatched. The germline V gene has CDR1 SEHNR and CDR2 FQNEAQ (reference sequence). As DNA, the CDR3 is TGTGCCAGCACCATGGACAGGGGGCATCAGTACTTC. It is translated as CASTMDRGHQYF.

This clonotype came up a few times. The genes are TRBV29-1 and TRBJ1-1; D perhaps matches TRBD1 (5 bases). The CDR3 is 13 amino acids. Per germline, CDR1 SQVTM and CDR2 ANQGSEA. Trimming cost V 6 bases and J 2 bases, with 13 bases left between them. The CDR3 region has the DNA TGCAGCGTCTCCGGGACCTTAAACACTGAAGCTTTCTTT. It yields the protein CSVSGTLNTEAFF.

CDR3 in DNA: TGTGCCAGTTCTCTCAACGGTAAAAATGAAAAACTGTTTTTT. As protein: CASSLNGKNEKLFF. The V and J genes are TRBV19 and TRBJ1-4; D is undetermined. This CDR3 comprises 14 residues. Trimming stripped 8 bases from V and 5 bases from J, with 15 bases between. CDR1 and CDR2 from the germline V gene are LNHDA and SQIVND (reference sequence).